This TCR beta chain was retrieved from a study of T cells in Graves' hyperthyroidism and ophthalmopathy. Patients were excluded because of uncontrolled infection, other autoimmune disease, pregnancy or lactation. Based on clinical symptoms, serum thyroxine and TRAb, thyroid ultrasound and orbital computed tomography, diagnoses were reached. Isolation of PBMCs was performed on about 10 ml fresh peripheral blood. This clonotype was detected many times. The antigen is not known. V was cut by 3 bases and J by 3 bases, with 9 bases left in between. The CDR3 runs to 14 residues. General study points: Most expanded thyroid clonotypes above 0.001 recurred in blood.

Amplification of TCR beta CDR3 regions was performed using RNA transcripts as template. The HTBI primer set drove a first-round RT-PCR of the TCR CDR3. In TCRdb, the multiplex PCR reads were re-called with MiXCR into one record per CDR3 protein. The table shows about 680,000 distinct CDR3 sequences, with over 35% occurring only once. The chain is built from TRBV12-3 or TRBV12-4 and TRBJ1-5; the D gene is possibly TRBD1 (5 bases). The TCR originated in a woman between 40 and 50 years old with Graves' hyperthyroidism. The material sequenced was blood. CDR3 protein: CASSFAGDNQPQHF. The CDR3 bases are TGTGCCAGCAGTTTCGCGGGGGACAATCAGCCCCAGCATTTT.